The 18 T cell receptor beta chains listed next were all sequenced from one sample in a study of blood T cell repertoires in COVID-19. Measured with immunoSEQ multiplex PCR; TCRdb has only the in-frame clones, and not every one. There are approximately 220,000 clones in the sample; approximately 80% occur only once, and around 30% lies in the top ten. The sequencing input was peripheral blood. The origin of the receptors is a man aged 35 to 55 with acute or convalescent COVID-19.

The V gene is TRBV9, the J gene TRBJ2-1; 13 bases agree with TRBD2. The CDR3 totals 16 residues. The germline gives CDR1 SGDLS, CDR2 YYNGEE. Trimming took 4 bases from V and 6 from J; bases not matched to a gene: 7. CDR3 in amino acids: CASSMETSGRSNEQFF. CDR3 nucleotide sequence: TGTGCCAGCAGCATGGAGACTAGCGGGAGGAGCAATGAGCAGTTCTTC. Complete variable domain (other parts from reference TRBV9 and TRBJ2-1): DSGVTQTPKHLITATGQRVTLRCSPRSGDLSVYWYQQSLDQGLQFLIQYYNGEERAKGNILERFSAQQFPDLHSELNLSSLELGDSALYFCASSMETSGRSNEQFFGPGTRLTVL.

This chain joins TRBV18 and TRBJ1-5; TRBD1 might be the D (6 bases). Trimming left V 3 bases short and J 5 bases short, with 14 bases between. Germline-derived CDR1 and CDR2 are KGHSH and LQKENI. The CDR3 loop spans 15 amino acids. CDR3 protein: CASSPSGGGDQPQHF. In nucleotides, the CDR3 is TGTGCCAGCTCACCCTCCGGGGGGGGCGATCAGCCCCAGCATTTT.

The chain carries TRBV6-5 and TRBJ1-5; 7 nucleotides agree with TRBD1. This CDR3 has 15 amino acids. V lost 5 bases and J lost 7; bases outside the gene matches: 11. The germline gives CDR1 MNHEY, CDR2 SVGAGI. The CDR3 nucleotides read TGTGCCAGCAGTCGCGGGGCTAGGGGGCGGCAGCCCCAGCATTTT. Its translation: CASSRGARGRQPQHF.

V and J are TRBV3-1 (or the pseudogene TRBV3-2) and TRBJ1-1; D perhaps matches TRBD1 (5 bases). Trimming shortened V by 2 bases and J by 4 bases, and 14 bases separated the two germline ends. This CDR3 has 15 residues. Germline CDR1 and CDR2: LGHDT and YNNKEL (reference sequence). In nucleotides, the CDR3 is TGTGCCAGCAGCCAACTGCCAGGGTCTGGCACTGAAGCTTTCTTT. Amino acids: CASSQLPGSGTEAFF.

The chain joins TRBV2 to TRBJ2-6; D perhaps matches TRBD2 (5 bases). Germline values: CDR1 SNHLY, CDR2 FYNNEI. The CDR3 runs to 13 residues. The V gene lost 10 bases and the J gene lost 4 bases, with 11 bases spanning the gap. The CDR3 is CAKRAGGANVLTF. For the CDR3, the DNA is TGTGCCAAAAGGGCGGGCGGGGCCAACGTCCTGACTTTC.

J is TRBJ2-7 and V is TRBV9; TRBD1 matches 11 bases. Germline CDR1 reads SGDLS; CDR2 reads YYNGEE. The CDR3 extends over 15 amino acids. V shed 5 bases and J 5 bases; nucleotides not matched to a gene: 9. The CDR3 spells CASSKSGTGGDEQYF. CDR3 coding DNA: TGTGCCAGCAGTAAATCCGGGACAGGGGGTGACGAGCAGTACTTC.

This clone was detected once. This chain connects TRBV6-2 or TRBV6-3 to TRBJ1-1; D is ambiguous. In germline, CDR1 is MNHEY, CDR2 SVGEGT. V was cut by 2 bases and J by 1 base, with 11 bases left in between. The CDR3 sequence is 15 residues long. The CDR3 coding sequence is TGTGCCAGCAGTTACCCGAGGGCCGCGAACACTGAAGCTTTCTTT. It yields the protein CASSYPRAANTEAFF.

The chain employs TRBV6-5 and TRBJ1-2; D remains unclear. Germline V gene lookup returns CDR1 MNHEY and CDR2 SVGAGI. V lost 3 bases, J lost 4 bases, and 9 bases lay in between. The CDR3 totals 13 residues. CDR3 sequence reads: CASSYGSSYGYTF. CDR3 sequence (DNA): TGTGCCAGCAGTTATGGGTCTAGCTATGGCTACACCTTC.

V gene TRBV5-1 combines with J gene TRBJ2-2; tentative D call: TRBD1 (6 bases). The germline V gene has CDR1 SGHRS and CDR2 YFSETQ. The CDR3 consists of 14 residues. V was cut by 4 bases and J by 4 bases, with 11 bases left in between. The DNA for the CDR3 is TGCGCCAGCAGCCGAGGACAGCTCACCGGGGAGCTGTTTTTT. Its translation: CASSRGQLTGELFF. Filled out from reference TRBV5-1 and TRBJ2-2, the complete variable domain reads KAGVTQTPRYLIKTRGQQVTLSCSPISGHRSVSWYQQTPGQGLQFLFEYFSETQRNKGNFPGRFSGRQFSNSRSEMNVSTLELGDSALYLCASSRGQLTGELFFGEGSRLTVL.

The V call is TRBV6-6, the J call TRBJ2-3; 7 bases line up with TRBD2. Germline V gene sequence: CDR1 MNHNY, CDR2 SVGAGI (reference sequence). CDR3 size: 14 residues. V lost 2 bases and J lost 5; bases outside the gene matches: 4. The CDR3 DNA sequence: TGTGCCAGCAGTTACCGGGGGGAGGGAGATACGCAGTATTTT. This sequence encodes CASSYRGEGDTQYF.

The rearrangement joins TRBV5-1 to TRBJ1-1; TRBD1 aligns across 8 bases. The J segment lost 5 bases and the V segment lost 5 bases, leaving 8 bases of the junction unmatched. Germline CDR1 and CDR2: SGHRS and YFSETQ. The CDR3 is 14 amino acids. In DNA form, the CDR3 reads TGCGCCAGCAGACCCCAGGGGGCAGGGACTGAAGCTTTCTTT. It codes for CASRPQGAGTEAFF.

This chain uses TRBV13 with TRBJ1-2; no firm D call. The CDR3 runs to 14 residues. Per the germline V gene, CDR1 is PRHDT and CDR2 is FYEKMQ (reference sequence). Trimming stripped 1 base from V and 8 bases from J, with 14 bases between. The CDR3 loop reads CASSLDLAKRGYTF. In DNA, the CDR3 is TGTGCCAGCAGCTTAGATCTGGCCAAGCGGGGCTACACCTTC.

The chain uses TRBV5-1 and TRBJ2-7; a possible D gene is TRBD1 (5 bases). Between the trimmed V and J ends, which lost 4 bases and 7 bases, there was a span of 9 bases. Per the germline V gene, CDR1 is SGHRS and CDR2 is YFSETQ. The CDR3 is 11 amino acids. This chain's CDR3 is CASSDPGEQYF. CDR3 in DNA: TGCGCCAGCAGCGATCCAGGGGAGCAGTACTTC.

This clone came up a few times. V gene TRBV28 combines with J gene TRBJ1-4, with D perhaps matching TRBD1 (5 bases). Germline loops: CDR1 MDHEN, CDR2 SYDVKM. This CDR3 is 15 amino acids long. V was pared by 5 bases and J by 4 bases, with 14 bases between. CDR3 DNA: TGTGCCAGCAGTACCGCGACAGCGGGTAATGAAAAACTGTTTTTT. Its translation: CASSTATAGNEKLFF. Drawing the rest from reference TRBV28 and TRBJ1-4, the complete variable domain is DVKVTQSSRYLVKRTGEKVFLECVQDMDHENMFWYRQDPGLGLRLIYFSYDVKMKEKGDIPEGYSVSREKKERFSLILESASTNQTSMYLCASSTATAGNEKLFFGSGTQLSVL.

The CDR3 loop reads CASSLDRYNQPQHF. The CDR3 DNA is TGTGCCAGCAGCCTAGACAGATACAATCAGCCCCAGCATTTT. The chain carries TRBV7-8 and TRBJ1-5, with a weak D call TRBD1 (5 bases). Germline values: CDR1 SGHVS, CDR2 FQNEAQ. The CDR3 is made up of 14 amino acids. V was pared by 5 bases and J by 3 bases, with 11 bases between. Drawing the rest from reference TRBV7-8 and TRBJ1-5, the complete variable domain is GAGVSQSPRYKVAKRGQDVALRCDPISGHVSLFWYQQALGQGPEFLTYFQNEAQLDKSGLPSDRFFAERPEGSVSTLKIQRTQQEDSAVYLCASSLDRYNQPQHFGDGTRLSIL.

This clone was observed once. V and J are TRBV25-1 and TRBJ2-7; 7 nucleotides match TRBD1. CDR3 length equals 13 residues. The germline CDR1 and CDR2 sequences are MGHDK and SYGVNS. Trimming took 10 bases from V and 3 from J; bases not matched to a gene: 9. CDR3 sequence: CATWDRLDYEQYF. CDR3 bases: TGTGCCACCTGGGACAGACTCGACTACGAGCAGTACTTC.

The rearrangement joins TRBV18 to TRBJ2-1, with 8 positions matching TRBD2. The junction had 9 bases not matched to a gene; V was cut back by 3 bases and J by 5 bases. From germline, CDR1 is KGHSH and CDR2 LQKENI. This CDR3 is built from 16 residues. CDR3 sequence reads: CASSPTGLAGHNEQFF. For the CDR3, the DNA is TGTGCCAGCTCACCGACAGGACTAGCCGGCCACAATGAGCAGTTCTTC.

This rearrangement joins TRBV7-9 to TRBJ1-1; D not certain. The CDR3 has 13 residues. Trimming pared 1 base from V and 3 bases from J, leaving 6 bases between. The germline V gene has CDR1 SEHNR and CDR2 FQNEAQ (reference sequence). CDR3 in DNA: TGTGCCAGCAGCTTAGTGAGGGACACTGAAGCTTTCTTT. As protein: CASSLVRDTEAFF.